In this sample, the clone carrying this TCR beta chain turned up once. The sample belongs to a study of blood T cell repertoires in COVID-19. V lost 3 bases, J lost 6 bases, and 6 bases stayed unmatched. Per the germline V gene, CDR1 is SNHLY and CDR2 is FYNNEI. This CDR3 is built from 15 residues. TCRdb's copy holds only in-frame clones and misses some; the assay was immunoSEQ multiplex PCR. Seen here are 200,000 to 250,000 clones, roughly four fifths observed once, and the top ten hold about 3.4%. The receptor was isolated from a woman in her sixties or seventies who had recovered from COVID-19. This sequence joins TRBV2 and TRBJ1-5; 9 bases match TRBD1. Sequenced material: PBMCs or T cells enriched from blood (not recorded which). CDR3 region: CASSEEGQGRQPQHF. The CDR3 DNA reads TGTGCCAGCAGTGAGGAGGGACAGGGACGTCAGCCCCAGCATTTT.